This section outlines one TCR beta chain sequence together with its context. Its antigen remains unidentified. These data originate in a study of shared clonotypes between healthy human individuals. Study-wide findings and caveats: Non-shared clonotypes displayed generation probabilities falling below those of clonotypes present in all four donors.

Healthy adults negative for HIV, lacking recent acute infections or vaccinations, served as donors. It was into CD45RA+ naive and CD45RA-negative memory subsets that the CD4+ cells were split. The CDR3 contains 15 residues. CDR1 MDHEN and CDR2 SYDVKM come from the germline V gene. Trimming stripped 4 bases from V and 7 bases from J, with 17 bases between. Libraries were prepared by immunoSEQ multiplex PCR; TCRdb keeps only in-frame clonotypes and omits some of them. The table includes over a million clones, approximately 78% detected once. The sequencing sample was made of memory CD4+ T cells from PBMCs. Subset meaning: CD45RA-negative fraction. This TCR was recovered from a young man in good health. Some clones in this sample may be carry-over from other donors' samples. The gene calls are TRBV28 and TRBJ2-1; maybe TRBD2 (6 bases). The CDR3 nucleotides are TGTGCCAGCAGTTCCAGCGGGCCTCACAGGAATGAGCAGTTCTTC. Translation gives CASSSSGPHRNEQFF.